These 17 T cell receptor beta chains came from one sample sequenced in a study of B cell selection in AIRE deficiency. The regulatory T cell sort gate was CD4+CD25hiCD127low/negative. Sequencing used immunoSEQ multiplex PCR; TCRdb keeps in-frame clones, though not all of them. The top ten clones hold approximately 1.5% of a sample with tens of thousands of clones, about nine tenths of them seen once. The sample consisted of CD4+CD25+ Tregs sorted from PBMCs. These TCRs come from a human donor in good health.

The J gene is TRBJ1-6, the V gene TRBV5-1, with a weak D call TRBD1 (5 bases). Germline V CDR1 and CDR2: SGHRS, YFSETQ. V gave up 3 bases and J gave up 5 bases, with 12 bases separating them. The CDR3 spans 15 residues. CDR3 sequence (DNA): TGCGCCAGCAGCTCCCTGGGGCGAGATAATTCACCCCTCCACTTT. It codes for CASSSLGRDNSPLHF.

The V and J genes are TRBV6-4 and TRBJ2-3; a possible D gene is TRBD2 (6 bases). The CDR3 has 14 amino acids. Trimming left V 6 bases short and J 9 bases short, with 19 bases between. Germline V gene lookup returns CDR1 MRHNA and CDR2 SNTAGT. Written as DNA, the CDR3 is TGTGCCAGCAGCCCGACTCGGGGACTTAGAACGCAGTATTTT. Its protein product is CASSPTRGLRTQYF.

V is TRBV5-1 and J is TRBJ1-3; tentative D call: TRBD1 (5 bases). This CDR3 region has 17 residues. The germline V and J ends were trimmed by 4 bases and 0 bases, with 17 bases remaining between them. Germline V gene lookup returns CDR1 SGHRS and CDR2 YFSETQ. CDR3 nucleotides: TGCGCCAGCAGCCCGGGACGGGGGATTCCCTCTGGAAACACCATATATTTT. The encoded protein is CASSPGRGIPSGNTIYF.

The chain has TRBV10-3 and TRBJ1-5, with TRBD1 matching over 11 bases. J was trimmed by 6 bases and V by 8 bases; bases with no gene match: 0. The CDR3 extends over 12 amino acids. CDR1 and CDR2 from the germline V gene are ENHRY and SYGVKD. The CDR3 reads CAIGTGGQPQHF. The CDR3 coding sequence is TGTGCCATCGGGACAGGGGGTCAGCCCCAGCATTTT.

This sequence joins TRBV7-9 and TRBJ1-1, with D hard to call. The CDR3 is made up of 14 amino acids. Trimming left V 3 bases short and J 0 bases short, with 8 bases between. Looked up from germline, CDR1 is SEHNR and CDR2 is FQNEAQ (reference sequence). As DNA, the CDR3 is TGTGCCAGCAGCTTTATGAGCATGAACACTGAAGCTTTCTTT. Translation gives CASSFMSMNTEAFF.

This chain joins TRBV5-6 and TRBJ2-5; TRBD1 agrees at 7 bases. There are 15 residues in the CDR3. Germline V gene sequence: CDR1 SGHDT, CDR2 YYEEEE. V was clipped by 3 bases and J by 7 bases; unmatched bases: 12. The CDR3 reads CASSSWDSLAGTQYF. CDR3 sequence (DNA): TGTGCCAGCAGCTCCTGGGACAGTCTTGCGGGGACCCAGTACTTC.

The chain carries TRBV27 and TRBJ1-6, with D hard to call. The V gene lost 3 bases and the J gene lost 10 bases, with 19 bases spanning the gap. This CDR3 has 16 amino acids. Germline V gene lookup returns CDR1 MNHEY and CDR2 SMNVEV (reference sequence). The CDR3 DNA sequence: TGTGCCAGCAGTTTTAGTACGAGTCCGTCCCCCTCACCCCTCCACTTT. Translated, it gives CASSFSTSPSPSPLHF.

This chain links TRBV6-5 with TRBJ1-1; D not certain. Trimming cost V 6 bases and J 7 bases, with 15 bases left between them. This CDR3 contains 13 residues. Germline-derived CDR1 and CDR2 are MNHEY and SVGAGI. CDR3 DNA sequence: TGTGCCAGCAGGTCGGCCCCGCCTATTGAAGCTTTCTTT. Protein sequence: CASRSAPPIEAFF.

The chain carries TRBV6-6 and TRBJ1-2; perhaps TRBD1 as D (6 bases). With 2 bases removed from V and 6 bases from J, the gap between germline ends came to 10 bases. This CDR3 comprises 13 residues. The germline V gene has CDR1 MNHNY and CDR2 SVGAGI (reference sequence). CDR3 protein: CASSYPNRDGYTF. The CDR3 nucleotides read TGTGCCAGCAGTTACCCCAACAGGGATGGCTACACCTTC.

The chain employs TRBV11-2 and TRBJ1-1; unclear D gene. This CDR3 has 11 amino acids. The germline CDR1 and CDR2 sequences are SGHAT and FQNNGV. The V end lost 3 bases, the J end lost 11 bases, and 10 bases lay between the germline ends. CDR3 sequence: CASSLGQTAFF. CDR3 nucleotide sequence: TGTGCCAGCAGCTTGGGTCAAACGGCTTTCTTT. Supplemented by reference TRBV11-2 and TRBJ1-1, the full variable domain reads EAGVAQSPRYKIIEKRQSVAFWCNPISGHATLYWYQQILGQGPKLLIQFQNNGVVDDSQLPKDRFSAERLKGVDSTLKIQPAKLEDSAVYLCASSLGQTAFFGQGTRLTVV.

The chain has TRBV29-1 and TRBJ2-5; 7 nucleotides align to TRBD2. The CDR3 totals 14 residues. Per the germline V gene, CDR1 is SQVTM and CDR2 is ANQGSEA. J lost 1 base, V lost 4 bases, and 6 bases had no gene match. The DNA of the CDR3 is TGCAGCGTTGTAGGAAGCGGGGTCCAAGAGACCCAGTACTTC. Protein product: CSVVGSGVQETQYF.

This chain links TRBV7-3 with TRBJ2-5; 12 nucleotides align to TRBD1. The germline CDR1 and CDR2 sequences are SGHTA and FQGTGA. Trimming removed 6 bases from V and 5 bases from J; junction bases left unmatched: 4. The CDR3 length is 14 residues. The CDR3 spells CASSGTGGSETQYF. The CDR3 nucleotides are TGTGCCAGCAGTGGGACAGGGGGCAGTGAGACCCAGTACTTC.

The gene calls are TRBV6-6 and TRBJ2-3; D remains unclear. Germline V gene sequence: CDR1 MNHNY, CDR2 SVGAGI (reference sequence). This CDR3 is built from 12 residues. V was cut by 0 bases and J by 6 bases, with 4 bases left in between. CDR3 DNA: TGTGCCAGCAGTTACTCCGGGGATACGCAGTATTTT. It encodes CASSYSGDTQYF.

This sequence joins TRBV5-1 and TRBJ2-7, with D perhaps matching TRBD2 (6 bases). The CDR3 contains 15 residues. Trimming left V 0 bases short and J 7 bases short, with 17 bases between. The germline gives CDR1 SGHRS, CDR2 YFSETQ. The CDR3 coding sequence is TGCGCCAGCAGCTTGGCCGGTATCGGGAGATGGGAGCAGTACTTC. Protein sequence: CASSLAGIGRWEQYF.

V gene TRBV14 combines with J gene TRBJ1-2; 7 bases match TRBD1. The CDR3 spans 13 residues. V dropped 2 bases and J dropped 5; count of bases not matched to a gene: 2. The germline gives CDR1 SGHDN, CDR2 FVKESK. The chain's CDR3 is CASSQTGVYGYTF. The CDR3 DNA reads TGTGCCAGCAGCCAAACAGGGGTGTATGGCTACACCTTC.

The chain links TRBV7-2 to TRBJ2-3; tentatively, D is TRBD2 (6 bases). The CDR3 covers 14 residues. V dropped 1 base and J dropped 10 bases, with 15 bases sitting between them. From germline, CDR1 is SGHTA and CDR2 FQGNSA. The CDR3 DNA reads as TGTGCCAGCAGCTTAGTAAGGGACGGGGGTGCGCAGTATTTT. Protein sequence: CASSLVRDGGAQYF. Based on the CDR3 plus reference TRBV7-2 and TRBJ2-3, the full variable domain is GAGVSQSPSNKVTEKGKDVELRCDPISGHTALYWYRQSLGQGLEFLIYFQGNSAPDKSGLPSDRFSAERTGGSVSTLTIQRTQQEDSAVYLCASSLVRDGGAQYFGPGTRLTVL.

The rearrangement uses TRBV30 and TRBJ1-1, with no clear D. The V and J ends lost 3 bases and 6 bases respectively, with 14 bases between them. Per the germline V gene, CDR1 is GTSNPN and CDR2 is SVGIG (reference sequence). CDR3 length: 13 residues. CDR3 protein: CAWSGGGVAEAFF. The DNA for the CDR3 is TGTGCCTGGAGCGGCGGCGGGGTAGCTGAAGCTTTCTTT.